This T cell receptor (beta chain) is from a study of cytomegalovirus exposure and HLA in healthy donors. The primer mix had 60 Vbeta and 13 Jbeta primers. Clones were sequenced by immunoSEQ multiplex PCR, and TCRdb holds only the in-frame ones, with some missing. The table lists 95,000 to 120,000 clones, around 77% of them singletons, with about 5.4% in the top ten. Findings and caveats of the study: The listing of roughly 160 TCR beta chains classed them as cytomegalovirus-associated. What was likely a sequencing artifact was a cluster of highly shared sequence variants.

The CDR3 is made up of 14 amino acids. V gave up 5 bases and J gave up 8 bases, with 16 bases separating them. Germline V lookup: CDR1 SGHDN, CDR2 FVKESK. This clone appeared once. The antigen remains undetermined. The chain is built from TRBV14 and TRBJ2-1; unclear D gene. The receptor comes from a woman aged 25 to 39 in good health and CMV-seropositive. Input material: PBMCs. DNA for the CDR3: TGTGCCAGCAGCAAAAAGCAAACAGTCGATGAGCAGTTCTTC. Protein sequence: CASSKKQTVDEQFF.